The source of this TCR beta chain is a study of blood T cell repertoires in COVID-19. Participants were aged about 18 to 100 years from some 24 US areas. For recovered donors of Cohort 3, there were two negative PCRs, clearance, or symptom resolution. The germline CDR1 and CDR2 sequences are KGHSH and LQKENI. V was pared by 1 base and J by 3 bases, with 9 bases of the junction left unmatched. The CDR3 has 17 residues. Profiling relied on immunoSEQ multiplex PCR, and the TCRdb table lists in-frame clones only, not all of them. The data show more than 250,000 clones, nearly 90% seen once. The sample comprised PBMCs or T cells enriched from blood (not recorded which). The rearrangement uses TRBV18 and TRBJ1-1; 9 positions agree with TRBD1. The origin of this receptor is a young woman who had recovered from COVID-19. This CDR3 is CASSPLPQGAWDTEAFF. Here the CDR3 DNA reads TGTGCCAGCTCACCACTCCCACAGGGGGCGTGGGACACTGAAGCTTTCTTT.